This T cell receptor (beta chain) emerged from a study of PD-1 blockade in classical Hodgkin lymphoma. The wider study: Patients had nivolumab dosed at 3 mg/kg, delivered intravenously every 2 weeks.

The germline V gene encodes CDR1 SNHLY and CDR2 FYNNEI. V dropped 10 bases and J dropped 4 bases, with 18 bases sitting between them. CDR3 length equals 14 residues. Study-wide points: Whoever responded completely had baseline diversity much like that seen in newly diagnosed patients. Reported baseline diversity: healthy donors highest, relapsed/refractory patients lowest. Whatever underlies the repertoire differences (possibly disease activity or prior therapy) remains undefined.

Libraries were prepared by immunoSEQ multiplex PCR; TCRdb keeps only in-frame clonotypes and omits some of them. Of approximately 8,400 clones listed, approximately 80% are singletons. On this clone itself: Its target is not known.

Time point given: cycle 4 day 1 (C4D1), after less than 7 weeks of nivolumab. Every patient had relapsed following autologous stem cell transplantation, and cohorts differed in brentuximab vedotin exposure. Magnetic negative selection of thawed PBMCs yielded the CD8+ T cells. The chain has TRBV2 and TRBJ2-3, with D perhaps TRBD1 or TRBD2 (6 bases each). Sequenced material: CD8+ T cells from blood, taken before the fourth cycle of nivolumab. The source is a human donor with classical Hodgkin lymphoma. CDR3 region: CAIPGGGPPDTQYF. The CDR3 coding sequence is TGTGCCATCCCCGGAGGGGGGCCACCAGATACGCAGTATTTT.